Listed here are 16 T cell receptor beta chains from one sample, sequenced in a study of a mutant IDH1 vaccine in newly diagnosed glioma. The data were produced by immunoSEQ multiplex PCR, yet TCRdb's version contains in-frame clones alone and is incomplete. The sample yields about 130,000 clones, around 80% seen once. For these TCRs, the target antigens are not known. The time point is: week 11, during vaccination. One vaccine dose held 300 ug of mutant IDH1 20-mer peptide and came with topical imiquimod. The sequences come from PBMCs, collected from a glioma patient whose treatment included an IDH1 peptide vaccine. The receptors derive from a man aged 35 to 55 with glioma.

The chain carries TRBV4-3 and TRBJ1-1; D gene uncertain. The germline CDR1 and CDR2 sequences are LGHNA and YSLEER. The germline V and J ends were trimmed by 1 base and 0 bases, with 9 bases remaining between them. The CDR3 contains 15 residues. The CDR3 sequence: CASSQGTLMNTEAFF. DNA for the CDR3: TGCGCCAGCAGCCAAGGTACGCTAATGAACACTGAAGCTTTCTTT.

V usage is TRBV11-1 and J usage is TRBJ1-1; D may be TRBD1 (5 bases). The CDR3 consists of 13 residues. The germline V gene has CDR1 SGHAT and CDR2 FQDESV (reference sequence). V lost 1 base to trimming and J lost 12 bases, with 15 bases between them. The CDR3 here is CASSLDRYSGTFF. The DNA of the CDR3 is TGTGCCAGCAGCTTAGACAGGTACAGCGGGACTTTCTTT.

This clone showed up just a few times. This sequence joins TRBV4-2 and TRBJ1-2; no clear D gene. V lost 0 bases to trimming and J lost 8 bases, with 16 bases between them. The CDR3 has 15 residues. The V gene's germline CDR1 is LGHNA and CDR2 YNFKEQ. CDR3 sequence reads: CASSQDPVGPWGYTF. DNA for the CDR3: TGTGCCAGCAGCCAAGATCCAGTAGGGCCGTGGGGCTACACCTTC.

V usage is TRBV4-2 and J usage is TRBJ2-3; 13 bases fit TRBD2. The CDR3 runs to 16 residues. Germline V CDR1 and CDR2: LGHNA, YNFKEQ. J lost 4 bases, V lost 4 bases, and 5 bases had no gene match. Here the CDR3 reads CASSPRTSGSPDTQYF. DNA of the CDR3: TGTGCCAGCAGCCCGCGGACTAGCGGGAGCCCAGATACGCAGTATTTT.

The V gene is TRBV5-1, the J gene TRBJ1-4, with D perhaps matching TRBD1 (5 bases). The germline V gene has CDR1 SGHRS and CDR2 YFSETQ. The CDR3 contains 19 residues. Trimming left V 5 bases short and J 2 bases short, with 25 bases between. DNA of the CDR3: TGCGCCAGCAGACGCGGCCTGGAGCGGGGGTTGGGGACTAATGAAAAACTGTTTTTT. As protein: CASRRGLERGLGTNEKLFF.

The chain has TRBV10-3 and TRBJ2-2, with a tentative D call TRBD2 (5 bases). V was clipped by 4 bases and J by 4 bases, with 16 bases between them. Germline CDR1 reads ENHRY; CDR2 reads SYGVKD. This CDR3 comprises 16 residues. The CDR3 nucleotides are TGTGCCATCAGTGGGGGAAGCGGAGCTAGCACCGGGGAGCTGTTTTTT. As protein: CAISGGSGASTGELFF.

The V gene is TRBV6-4, the J gene TRBJ2-6, with a weak D call TRBD1 (6 bases). The ends were cut back, 10 bases at V and 2 bases at J, with 9 bases in the middle. This CDR3 spans 13 amino acids. The germline V gene has CDR1 MRHNA and CDR2 SNTAGT. DNA of the CDR3: TGTGCCACCAGGGGCCCTGGGGCCAACGTCCTGACTTTC. It is translated as CATRGPGANVLTF.

The chain joins TRBV7-9 to TRBJ2-1, with 10 nucleotides matching TRBD2. Germline values: CDR1 SEHNR, CDR2 FQNEAQ (reference sequence). With V trimmed by 5 bases and J by 3 bases, 4 bases remained unmatched. The CDR3 extends over 15 amino acids. The CDR3 DNA is TGTGCCAGCAGCCCTAGCGGGGGCTACTACAATGAGCAGTTCTTC. Translation gives CASSPSGGYYNEQFF.

The chain carries TRBV7-2 and TRBJ1-2; D might be TRBD1 (6 bases). The V end lost 5 bases, the J end lost 4 bases, and 11 bases lay between the germline ends. From germline, CDR1 is SGHTA and CDR2 FQGNSA. The CDR3 covers 13 residues. CDR3 sequence reads: CASSLQGSYGYTF. Here the CDR3 DNA reads TGTGCCAGCAGCCTACAGGGTTCCTATGGCTACACCTTC.

The chain carries TRBV7-8 and TRBJ2-3; 8 bases fit TRBD1. The CDR3 runs 18 residues. With 2 bases clipped from V and 6 bases from J, the junction kept 16 bases outside the gene matches. Germline CDR1 is SGHVS and CDR2 is FQNEAQ. The CDR3 sequence: CASSLLGGQGASSDTQYF. The CDR3 nucleotides are TGTGCCAGCAGCTTACTAGGAGGTCAGGGGGCATCTTCTGATACGCAGTATTTT.

V gene TRBV5-4 combines with J gene TRBJ2-6; D possibly corresponds to TRBD2 (5 bases). The CDR3 consists of 14 residues. V was cut by 4 bases and J by 3 bases, with 8 bases left in between. Per the germline V gene, CDR1 is SGHNT and CDR2 is YYREEE (reference sequence). CDR3: CASSEGGGANVLTF. DNA for the CDR3: TGTGCCAGCAGCGAGGGTGGTGGGGCCAACGTCCTGACTTTC.

This clone was found a few times. Other DNA sequences from this sample encode an identical CDR3 as well. This chain links TRBV19 with TRBJ2-1, with D unclear. The CDR3 is made up of 13 amino acids. V was pared by 6 bases and J by 0 bases, with 6 bases between. Per germline, CDR1 LNHDA and CDR2 SQIVND (reference sequence). The CDR3 nucleotides read TGTGCCAGTAGCTTGAGCTCCTACAATGAGCAGTTCTTC. This sequence encodes CASSLSSYNEQFF.

This clone was recorded a few times. Distinct nucleotide sequences in the sample also encode this CDR3. CDR3 protein: CASSLGGDQPQHF. The DNA for the CDR3 is TGCGCCAGCAGCTTAGGGGGGGATCAGCCCCAGCATTTT. The chain links TRBV5-1 to TRBJ1-5, with a tentative D call TRBD1 (6 bases). Germline V gene lookup returns CDR1 SGHRS and CDR2 YFSETQ. Trimming took off 2 bases at V and 5 bases at J, with 8 bases between the two ends. There are 13 residues in the CDR3.

The chain is built from TRBV7-6 and TRBJ2-1; D unclear. This CDR3 is 12 amino acids long. Germline V lookup: CDR1 SGHVS, CDR2 FNYEAQ. V lost 5 bases and J lost 9, with 11 bases in between. The DNA for the CDR3 is TGTGCCAGCAGCATCTTAGAAACTGAGCAGTTCTTC. Protein: CASSILETEQFF. Full variable domain (missing parts from reference TRBV7-6 and TRBJ2-1): GAGVSQSPRYKVTKRGQDVALRCDPISGHVSLYWYRQALGQGPEFLTYFNYEAQQDKSGLPNDRFSAERPEGSISTLTIQRTEQRDSAMYRCASSILETEQFFGPGTRLTVL.

The rearrangement uses TRBV7-9 and TRBJ2-7; 9 bases align to TRBD1. The CDR3 has 15 amino acids. The V and J ends lost 2 bases and 2 bases, in that order; junction bases with no gene match: 4. Germline V gives CDR1 SEHNR, CDR2 FQNEAQ (reference sequence). The CDR3 coding sequence is TGTGCCAGCAGCTTATCCGGGACAGGGACCTACGAGCAGTACTTC. It encodes CASSLSGTGTYEQYF.

V is TRBV5-4 and J is TRBJ1-1, with D possibly TRBD1 on 6 matching bases. V lost 4 bases and J lost 1, with 17 bases in between. There are 16 residues in the CDR3. Germline V gives CDR1 SGHNT, CDR2 YYREEE (reference sequence). For the CDR3, the DNA is TGTGCCAGCAGCACCGGGGCCGGGGGCGGGAACACTGAAGCTTTCTTT. It codes for CASSTGAGGGNTEAFF.